This T cell receptor beta chain was retrieved from a study of liver allograft versus peripheral blood T cells. Study-level background: Liver transplant recipients had T cell receptor repertoires compared between transplanted liver and peripheral blood.

TCRdb recomputed calls from the reads with MiXCR, one row per CDR3 protein. The sample yields about 2,300 distinct CDR3 sequences, under 20% seen once. Regarding the study as a whole: Inside liver allografts, T cell receptor repertoires reportedly diverged from the repertoires found in peripheral blood.

Regarding this clonotype: Its antigen is as yet unknown.

V was clipped by 5 bases and J by 1 base, with 6 bases between them. The CDR3 has 13 amino acids. Per the germline V gene, CDR1 is SGHAT and CDR2 is FQNNGV. The origin of this receptor is a human patient who had a liver transplant. A share of the T cells may be of graft donor origin. J is TRBJ1-5 and V is TRBV11-2; D is unresolved. The CDR3 DNA follows: TGTGCCAGCAGCACCGACAGCAATCAGCCCCAGCATTTT. Residues: CASSTDSNQPQHF.